The 26 T cell receptor beta chains presented below share a single source sample, sequenced in a study of spatial heterogeneity in lung cancer. Whole-study results and caveats: Higher tumor mutation counts went along with higher counts of expanded intratumoral alpha and beta TCRs.

TCRdb reprocessed the 5' RACE reads via MiXCR and lists one record per CDR3 protein. The sample includes more than 2,000 distinct CDR3 sequences, 7.4% of them seen just once. These receptors' antigens are unknown. Time point meaning: sample taken at primary tumor resection. Sequencing was performed on lung tumor tissue, taken at surgery. The source of these receptors is a female donor with early-stage non-small cell lung cancer.

In its sample, this clonotype ranks as medium-sized. J is TRBJ2-5 and V is TRBV15; D is uncertain. The V gene's germline CDR1 is LNHNV and CDR2 YYDKDF (reference sequence). V was trimmed by 2 bases and J by 0 bases, leaving 10 bases between them. This CDR3 region has 15 residues. Here the CDR3 reads CATSRQKTYQETQYF. The CDR3 region has the DNA TGTGCCACCAGCAGACAGAAAACCTACCAAGAGACCCAGTACTTC.

Remarks on this clonotype: A much larger clone lies a single base off, so this may be a read error. The CDR3 bases are TGTGCCAGCAGTGTTACCGGGGGGGTAAACAATGAGCAGTTCTTC. It translates to CASSVTGGVNNEQFF. This chain joins TRBV6-1 and TRBJ2-1; 8 nucleotides match TRBD2. The CDR3 extends over 15 amino acids. With 4 bases clipped from V and 5 bases from J, the junction kept 7 bases outside the gene matches. The germline V gene has CDR1 MNHNS and CDR2 SASEGT.

This clonotype counts as large. The CDR3 DNA reads as TGTGCCAGCAGTTGGGACTGGGACAGGACCTACAATGAGCAGTTCTTC. Its protein is CASSWDWDRTYNEQFF. This chain links TRBV7-2 with TRBJ2-1; TRBD1 aligns across 8 bases. The CDR3 extends over 16 amino acids. V shed 6 bases and J 2 bases; nucleotides not matched to a gene: 9. The germline V gene has CDR1 SGHTA and CDR2 FQGNSA.

This clonotype is categorized as medium-sized. This chain links TRBV20-1 with TRBJ2-3; unclear D gene. The germline V gene has CDR1 DFQATT and CDR2 SNEGSKA (reference sequence). This CDR3 has 13 amino acids. Trimming stripped 3 bases from V and 4 bases from J, with 11 bases between. The CDR3 is CSASSGSADTQYF. The CDR3 nucleotides are TGCAGTGCTAGTTCCGGAAGTGCAGATACGCAGTATTTT.

By its share, this clonotype is medium-sized (0.01 to 0.1%). V is TRBV20-1 and J is TRBJ1-2, with D uncertain. Trimming took 0 bases from V and 4 from J, leaving 12 bases between them. This CDR3 contains 14 residues. The germline V gene has CDR1 DFQATT and CDR2 SNEGSKA (reference sequence). DNA for the CDR3: TGCAGTGCTAGAGATGAGGAGCTAGCCTATGGCTACACCTTC. Encoded protein: CSARDEELAYGYTF.

This clonotype is large by share. The chain joins TRBV7-2 to TRBJ2-1; 8 bases match TRBD2. Germline CDR1 reads SGHTA; CDR2 reads FQGNSA. The length of the CDR3 is 13 residues. With 4 bases clipped from V and 7 bases from J, the junction kept 3 bases outside the gene matches. The CDR3 loop is CASSYSGGNEQFF. The CDR3 DNA follows: TGTGCCAGCAGCTACTCGGGGGGGAATGAGCAGTTCTTC.

In its sample, this clonotype is medium-sized. The chain employs TRBV5-1 and TRBJ1-1; D perhaps matches TRBD1 (5 bases). The CDR3 runs to 16 residues. The germline V gene has CDR1 SGHRS and CDR2 YFSETQ. Between the trimmed V and J ends, which lost 3 bases and 0 bases, there was a span of 15 bases. The CDR3 loop reads CASSSYTTAVNTEAFF. The DNA for the CDR3 is TGCGCCAGCAGCTCATATACGACAGCAGTGAACACTGAAGCTTTCTTT. Using reference TRBV5-1 and TRBJ1-1 for the parts outside the CDR3, the full variable domain is KAGVTQTPRYLIKTRGQQVTLSCSPISGHRSVSWYQQTPGQGLQFLFEYFSETQRNKGNFPGRFSGRQFSNSRSEMNVSTLELGDSALYLCASSSYTTAVNTEAFFGQGTRLTVV.

This clonotype was counted at least ten times. The V call is TRBV20-1, the J call TRBJ2-7; 10 bases fit TRBD1. Germline assignment: CDR1 DFQATT and CDR2 SNEGSKA (reference sequence). After removal of 5 bases from V and 7 bases from J, the junction contained 11 bases not matched to a gene. The CDR3 is 14 residues long. The CDR3 coding sequence is TGCAGTGCTGAACCGGGACAGGGGACGGGGGAGCAGTACTTC. It encodes CSAEPGQGTGEQYF.

In this sample, this clonotype is large. The genes are TRBV11-3 and TRBJ2-5; TRBD1 agrees at 8 bases. The germline gives CDR1 SGHNT, CDR2 YENEEA. The CDR3 sequence is 17 residues long. With V trimmed by 1 base and J by 5 bases, 12 bases remained unmatched. The chain's CDR3 is CASSLGGGTGGRETQYF. CDR3 nucleotides: TGTGCCAGCAGCTTAGGAGGGGGGACAGGAGGGCGTGAGACCCAGTACTTC.

This clonotype ranks as medium-sized. The J gene is TRBJ2-3, the V gene TRBV7-2; 11 bases map to TRBD2. Germline CDR1 is SGHTA and CDR2 is FQGNSA. With 5 bases clipped from V and 1 base from J, the junction kept 5 bases outside the gene matches. The CDR3 is made up of 16 amino acids. The DNA for the CDR3 is TGTGCCAGCAGCCCCATGACTAGCGGGGGCACAGATACGCAGTATTTT. It yields the protein CASSPMTSGGTDTQYF.

The CDR3 DNA is TGTGCCAGCCTCCGGGTACGGCAGCCCCAGCATTTT. Its translation is CASLRVRQPQHF. V usage is TRBV25-1 and J usage is TRBJ1-5; no clear D. V lost 8 bases, J lost 7 bases, and 12 bases lay in between. This CDR3 spans 12 amino acids. CDR1 is MGHDK and CDR2 is SYGVNS in the germline V gene.

This clonotype was counted ten times or more. The V gene is TRBV9, the J gene TRBJ2-3; TRBD1 agrees at 10 bases. Germline CDR1 and CDR2: SGDLS and YYNGEE. The V gene end was trimmed by 3 bases and the J gene end by 4 bases; junction bases not matched to a gene: 5. CDR3 length: 15 amino acids. The chain's CDR3 is CASSASTGGSDTQYF. CDR3 nucleotide sequence: TGTGCCAGCAGCGCCTCGACAGGGGGCTCAGATACGCAGTATTTT.

In its sample, this clonotype was seen many times. The chain recombines TRBV29-1 with TRBJ2-6, with unresolved D. The CDR3 is made up of 14 amino acids. The V gene lost 4 bases and the J gene lost 4 bases, with 11 bases spanning the gap. Germline CDR1 SQVTM, CDR2 ANQGSEA. CDR3 sequence reads: CSVGPSRGANVLTF. The CDR3 DNA is TGCAGCGTTGGACCCTCAAGGGGGGCCAACGTCCTGACTTTC.

This clonotype is medium-sized. The genes are TRBV5-1 and TRBJ1-3; 10 bases align to TRBD1. V lost 2 bases to trimming and J lost 2 bases; unmatched junction nucleotides: 4. The germline CDR1 and CDR2 sequences are SGHRS and YFSETQ. CDR3 length equals 16 residues. The DNA for the CDR3 is TGCGCCAGCAGCTTTGGGACAGGGGACGCTGGAAACACCATATATTTT. Translation: CASSFGTGDAGNTIYF.

This clonotype is large. V is TRBV12-3 or TRBV12-4 and J is TRBJ2-2; 7 nucleotides align to TRBD1. The CDR3 contains 13 residues. Trimming at V came to 3 bases and at J to 6 bases, leaving 1 base not matched to a gene. The CDR3 nucleotides read TGTGCCAGCAGTTTGCAGGGGGCCGGGGAGCTGTTTTTT. This translates into CASSLQGAGELFF.

This clonotype is medium-sized by share. The rearrangement links TRBV2 to TRBJ2-3; TRBD1 agrees at 9 bases. CDR3 length: 17 amino acids. Germline V gives CDR1 SNHLY, CDR2 FYNNEI. The junction had 12 bases not matched to a gene; V was cut back by 4 bases and J by 4 bases. CDR3 loop: CASSAGTTGGFSDTQYF. The CDR3 nucleotides read TGTGCCAGCAGTGCTGGGACGACAGGGGGGTTTTCAGATACGCAGTATTTT.

This clonotype was observed at least ten times. V and J are TRBV7-9 and TRBJ1-5; a possible D gene is TRBD1 (5 bases). The length of the CDR3 is 16 residues. V was shortened by 4 bases and J by 11 bases, with 24 bases between the two germline ends. Per germline, CDR1 SEHNR and CDR2 FQNEAQ (reference sequence). CDR3 region: CASSSTRGLKAWTQHF. The CDR3 DNA is TGTGCCAGCAGCTCCACCCGGGGCCTCAAAGCGTGGACCCAGCATTTT.

This clonotype is categorized as medium-sized. This rearrangement joins TRBV12-3 or TRBV12-4 to TRBJ2-2; 8 bases are a match to TRBD1. J was trimmed by 2 bases and V by 0 bases; bases with no gene match: 17. CDR3 size: 21 residues. CDR3 residues: CASSLASGQVRLGPNTGELFF. CDR3 nucleotides: TGTGCCAGCAGTTTAGCTTCGGGACAGGTGCGACTAGGCCCCAACACCGGGGAGCTGTTTTTT.

By share, this clonotype counts as large. Because the CDR3's place on the DNA is in doubt, the DNA is left out and the CDR3 is given as listed by TCRdb. The chain joins TRBV12-3 or TRBV12-4 to TRBJ1-6; TRBD1 is the table's D call and was not checked against the DNA. Termini included, the CDR3 measures 15 amino acids. The CDR3 here is CASSFGPGDGSPLHF.

The V gene is TRBV15, the J gene TRBJ2-1; D tentatively reads TRBD1 or TRBD2 (5 bases each). From germline, CDR1 is LNHNV and CDR2 YYDKDF (reference sequence). This CDR3 is 14 amino acids long. V lost 5 bases and J 6 bases, leaving 14 bases between the germline ends. In nucleotides, the CDR3 is TGTGCCACCAGCGTATACCGTGGGGGCAATGAGCAGTTCTTC. Translation gives CATSVYRGGNEQFF.

By proportion, this clonotype is medium-sized. The rearrangement uses TRBV6-5 and TRBJ2-1, with a weak D call TRBD2 (5 bases). Germline V gene sequence: CDR1 MNHEY, CDR2 SVGAGI. Trimming stripped 0 bases from V and 7 bases from J, with 10 bases between. The CDR3 is 14 amino acids. The CDR3 sequence: CASSYSGLANEQFF. In DNA, the CDR3 is TGTGCCAGCAGTTACTCGGGTCTAGCAAATGAGCAGTTCTTC.

This clonotype is deemed medium-sized. A read error may account for a junction end that differs from germline. The rearrangement links TRBV6-5 to TRBJ2-5; weak D call: TRBD2 (6 bases). The CDR3 is 14 amino acids. Germline lookup yields CDR1 MNHEY and CDR2 SVGAGI. CDR3 bases: TGTGCCAGCAGGGACCTTAGCGGCCAAGAGAACCAGTACTTC. Translation gives CASRDLSGQENQYF.

The chain is built from TRBV20-1 and TRBJ2-7, with D unclear. CDR1 is DFQATT and CDR2 is SNEGSKA in the germline V gene (reference sequence). The CDR3 runs to 14 residues. V lost 5 bases to trimming and J lost 5 bases, with 19 bases between them. The CDR3 sequence: CSAPEEAYSHEQYF. CDR3 sequence (DNA): TGCAGTGCTCCCGAAGAGGCGTATTCCCACGAGCAGTACTTC.

In its sample, this clonotype ranks as medium-sized (0.01 to 0.1%). The chain couples TRBV9 to TRBJ2-7; D is unclear. The CDR3 runs 14 residues. Deletions cut 2 bases from V and 3 bases from J, with 12 bases between. Germline V gives CDR1 SGDLS, CDR2 YYNGEE. The DNA of the CDR3 is TGTGCCAGCAGCGTTAGCCGCCCTAGCTACGAGCAGTACTTC. Its translation is CASSVSRPSYEQYF.

This clonotype is categorized as medium-sized. V usage is TRBV5-1 and J usage is TRBJ2-3, with D possibly matching TRBD2 (5 bases). Per the germline V gene, CDR1 is SGHRS and CDR2 is YFSETQ. The V end lost 0 bases, the J end lost 5 bases, and 10 bases lay between the germline ends. The CDR3 is 14 residues long. CDR3 in DNA: TGCGCCAGCAGCTTGGCGTCGGAGGAAGATACGCAGTATTTT. It specifies CASSLASEEDTQYF.

The chain recombines TRBV28 with TRBJ2-2, with D unresolved. V lost 6 bases and J 6 bases, leaving 8 bases between the germline ends. Germline V gene data show CDR1 as MDHEN and CDR2 as SYDVKM. This CDR3 has 12 residues. The CDR3 DNA reads as TGTGCCAGCAGGACCGGAGCCGGGGAGCTGTTTTTT. Translating it yields CASRTGAGELFF.